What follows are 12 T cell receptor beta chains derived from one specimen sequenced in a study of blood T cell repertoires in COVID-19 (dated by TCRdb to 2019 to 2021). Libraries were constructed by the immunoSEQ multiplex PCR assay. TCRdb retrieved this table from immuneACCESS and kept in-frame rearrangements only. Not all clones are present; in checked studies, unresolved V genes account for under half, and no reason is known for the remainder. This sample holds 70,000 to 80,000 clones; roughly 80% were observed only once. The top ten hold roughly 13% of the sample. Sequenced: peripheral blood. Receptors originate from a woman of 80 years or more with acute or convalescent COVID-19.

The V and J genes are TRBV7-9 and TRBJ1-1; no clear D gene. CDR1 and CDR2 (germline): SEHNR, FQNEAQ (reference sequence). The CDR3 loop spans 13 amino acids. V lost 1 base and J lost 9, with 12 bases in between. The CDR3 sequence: CASSLEMLGKAFF. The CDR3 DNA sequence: TGTGCCAGCAGCTTAGAGATGCTAGGAAAAGCTTTCTTT.

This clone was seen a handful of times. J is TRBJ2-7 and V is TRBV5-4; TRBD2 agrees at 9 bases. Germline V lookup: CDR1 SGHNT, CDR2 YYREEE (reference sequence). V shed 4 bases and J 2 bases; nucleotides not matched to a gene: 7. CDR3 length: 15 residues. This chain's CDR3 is CASSPELAGPYEQYF. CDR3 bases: TGTGCCAGCAGCCCTGAACTAGCGGGCCCCTACGAGCAGTACTTC.

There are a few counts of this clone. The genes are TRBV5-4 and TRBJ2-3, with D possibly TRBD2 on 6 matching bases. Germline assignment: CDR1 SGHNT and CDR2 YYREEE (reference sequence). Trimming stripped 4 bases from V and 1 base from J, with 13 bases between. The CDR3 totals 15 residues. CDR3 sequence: CASSAGLRGTDTQYF. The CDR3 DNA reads TGTGCCAGCAGCGCCGGACTAAGGGGCACAGATACGCAGTATTTT.

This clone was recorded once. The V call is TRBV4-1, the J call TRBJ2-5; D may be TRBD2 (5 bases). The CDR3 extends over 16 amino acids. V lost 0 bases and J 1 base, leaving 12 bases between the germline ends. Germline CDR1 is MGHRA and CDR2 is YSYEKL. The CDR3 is CASSQDPAVTQETQYF. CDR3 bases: TGCGCCAGCAGCCAAGATCCAGCGGTTACCCAAGAGACCCAGTACTTC.

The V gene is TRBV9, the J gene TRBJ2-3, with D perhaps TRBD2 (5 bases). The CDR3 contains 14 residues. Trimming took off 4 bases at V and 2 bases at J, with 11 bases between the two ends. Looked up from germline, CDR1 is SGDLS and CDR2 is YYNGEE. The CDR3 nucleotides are TGTGCCAGCAGCCTTCGAGGGTTCACAGATACGCAGTATTTT. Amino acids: CASSLRGFTDTQYF.

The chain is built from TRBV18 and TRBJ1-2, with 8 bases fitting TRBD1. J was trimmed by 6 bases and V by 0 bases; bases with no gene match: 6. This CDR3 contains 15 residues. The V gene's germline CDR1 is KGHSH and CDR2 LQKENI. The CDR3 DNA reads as TGTGCCAGCTCACCACCAGGGACAGGCTTCCATGGCTACACCTTC. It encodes CASSPPGTGFHGYTF. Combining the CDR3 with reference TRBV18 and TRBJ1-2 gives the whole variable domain NAGVMQNPRHLVRRRGQEARLRCSPMKGHSHVYWYRQLPEEGLKFMVYLQKENIIDESGMPKERFSAEFPKEGPSILRIQQVVRGDSAAYFCASSPPGTGFHGYTFGSGTRLTVV.

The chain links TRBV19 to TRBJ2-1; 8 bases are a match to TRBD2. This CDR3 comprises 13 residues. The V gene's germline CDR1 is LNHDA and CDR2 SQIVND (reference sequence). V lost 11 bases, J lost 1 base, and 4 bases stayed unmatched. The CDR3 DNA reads TGTGCCTCAAGCGGGAGATCCTACAATGAGCAGTTCTTC. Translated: CASSGRSYNEQFF. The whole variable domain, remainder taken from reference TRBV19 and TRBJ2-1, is DGGITQSPKYLFRKEGQNVTLSCEQNLNHDAMYWYRQDPGQGLRLIYYSQIVNDFQKGDIAEGYSVSREKKESFPLTVTSAQKNPTAFYLCASSGRSYNEQFFGPGTRLTVL.

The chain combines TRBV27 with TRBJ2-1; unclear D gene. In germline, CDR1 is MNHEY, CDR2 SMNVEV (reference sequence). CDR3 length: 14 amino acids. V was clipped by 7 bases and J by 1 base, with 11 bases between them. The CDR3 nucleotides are TGTGCCAGCACCTCTAGGAGTTCCTACAATGAGCAGTTCTTC. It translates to CASTSRSSYNEQFF.

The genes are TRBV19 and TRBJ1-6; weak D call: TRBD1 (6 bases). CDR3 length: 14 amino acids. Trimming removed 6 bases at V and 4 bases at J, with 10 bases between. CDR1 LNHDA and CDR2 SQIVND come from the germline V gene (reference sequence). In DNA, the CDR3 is TGTGCCAGTAGCCGGACAGATTATAATTCACCCCTCCACTTT. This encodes CASSRTDYNSPLHF.

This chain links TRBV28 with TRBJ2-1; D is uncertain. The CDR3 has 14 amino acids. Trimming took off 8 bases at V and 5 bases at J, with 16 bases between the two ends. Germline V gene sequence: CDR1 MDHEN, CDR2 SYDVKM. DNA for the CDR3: TGTGCCAGCCAGATGATGGGCTTCAACAATGAGCAGTTCTTC. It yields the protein CASQMMGFNNEQFF.

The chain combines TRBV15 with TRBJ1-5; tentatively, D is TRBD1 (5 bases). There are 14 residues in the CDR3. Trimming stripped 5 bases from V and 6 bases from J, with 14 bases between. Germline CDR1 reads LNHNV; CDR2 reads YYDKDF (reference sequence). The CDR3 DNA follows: TGTGCCACCAGCGTAGGCGGGGGAAGTCAGCCCCAGCATTTT. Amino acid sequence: CATSVGGGSQPQHF.

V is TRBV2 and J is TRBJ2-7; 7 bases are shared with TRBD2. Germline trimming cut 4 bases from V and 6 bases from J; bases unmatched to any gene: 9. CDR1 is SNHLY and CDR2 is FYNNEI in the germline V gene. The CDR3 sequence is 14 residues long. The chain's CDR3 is CASSGAGVLAEQYF. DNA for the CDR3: TGTGCCAGCAGTGGGGCGGGAGTTCTGGCCGAGCAGTACTTC. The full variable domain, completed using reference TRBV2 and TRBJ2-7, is EPEVTQTPSHQVTQMGQEVILRCVPISNHLYFYWYRQILGQKVEFLVSFYNNEISEKSEIFDDQFSVERPDGSNFTLKIRSTKLEDSAMYFCASSGAGVLAEQYFGPGTRLTVT.